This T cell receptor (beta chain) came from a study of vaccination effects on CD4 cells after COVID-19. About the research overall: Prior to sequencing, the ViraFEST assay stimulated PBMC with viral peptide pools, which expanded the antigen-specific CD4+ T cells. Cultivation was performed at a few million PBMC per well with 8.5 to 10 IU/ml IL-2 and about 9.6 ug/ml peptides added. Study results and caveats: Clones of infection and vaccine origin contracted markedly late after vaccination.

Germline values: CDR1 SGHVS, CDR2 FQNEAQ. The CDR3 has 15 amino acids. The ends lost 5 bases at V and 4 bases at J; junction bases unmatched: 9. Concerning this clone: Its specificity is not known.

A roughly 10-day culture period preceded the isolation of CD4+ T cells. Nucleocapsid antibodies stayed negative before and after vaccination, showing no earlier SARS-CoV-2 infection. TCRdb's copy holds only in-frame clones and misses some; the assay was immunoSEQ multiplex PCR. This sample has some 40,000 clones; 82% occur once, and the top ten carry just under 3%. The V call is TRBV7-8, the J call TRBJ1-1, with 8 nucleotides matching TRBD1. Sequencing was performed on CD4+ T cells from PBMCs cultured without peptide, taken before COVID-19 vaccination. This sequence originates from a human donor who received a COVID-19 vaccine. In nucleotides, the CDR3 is TGTGCCAGCAGCCGCCAGGGGGCTCAGGGCACTGAAGCTTTCTTT. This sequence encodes CASSRQGAQGTEAFF.